Each of the 14 T cell receptor beta chains below was sequenced from the same sample in a study of human T cells and chemical hapten exposure (dated by TCRdb to 2020 to 2022). The receptor library was made with RACE. Instrument used: NextSeq 500. Using fastp trimming at Q25 and MiXCR clonotype assembly, TCRdb reanalyzed the public sequencing data and kept in-frame beta chains. Rows are combined by CDR3 protein, so each entry shows the most common genes and DNA. The sample yields about 89,000 distinct CDR3 sequences; approximately 11% were counted once. The ten largest make up under 3.5% of the sample. The time point label corresponds to: pre-sensitization, week 0. Per the publication, the treatment or condition label means: therapeutic diphenylcyclopropenone sensitization with weekly scalp DPC. The specimen comprised whole blood, sampled in connection with sensitization to the hapten diphenylcyclopropenone (DPC). These receptors originate from a woman between 55 and 75 years old with alopecia areata. Some clones in this sample may be carry-over from other donors' samples.

This clonotype was seen repeatedly, ten times or more. The chain links TRBV5-6 to TRBJ2-3, with 7 bases that match TRBD2. The CDR3 covers 16 residues. Germline CDR1 reads SGHDT; CDR2 reads YYEEEE. V lost 4 bases, J lost 4 bases, and 12 bases stayed unmatched. As DNA, the CDR3 is TGTGCCAGCAGCCTTTTTGGGGGGGGACCCGCAGATACGCAGTATTTT. Amino acids: CASSLFGGGPADTQYF.

This chain uses TRBV12-3 or TRBV12-4 with TRBJ1-3, with D unclear. Trimming cost V 3 bases and J 2 bases, with 8 bases left between them. The CDR3 runs 14 residues. CDR3 amino acids: CASSFVGTGNTIYF. The DNA of the CDR3 is TGTGCCAGCAGTTTCGTGGGAACTGGAAACACCATATATTTT.

This clonotype was recorded many times. This chain joins TRBV4-1 and TRBJ2-2; D not resolved. From germline, CDR1 is MGHRA and CDR2 YSYEKL. The V and J ends lost 4 bases and 6 bases respectively, with 9 bases between them. CDR3 length: 13 residues. Here the CDR3 DNA reads TGCGCCAGCAGCCCACCCTTGGCCGGGGAGCTGTTTTTT. Its protein is CASSPPLAGELFF.

On this clonotype: This may arise from a read error, as a much more abundant clone is one base away. Lacking the conserved final phenylalanine or tryptophan, this CDR3 likely reflects a read error. V and J are TRBV29-1 and TRBJ2-1; 11 bases match TRBD2. Germline CDR1 SQVTM, CDR2 ANQGSEA. CDR3 length: 12 residues. V lost 4 bases, J lost 8 bases, and 1 base stayed unmatched. CDR3 bases: TGCAGCGTTGTACTAGCGGGGGATGAGCAGTTCTTA. Encoded protein: CSVVLAGDEQFL.

This clonotype was picked up many times. V usage is TRBV29-1 and J usage is TRBJ2-1; 7 bases match TRBD1. Germline V CDR1 and CDR2: SQVTM, ANQGSEA. The CDR3 is made up of 14 amino acids. V shed 7 bases and J 8 bases; nucleotides not matched to a gene: 14. CDR3 in DNA: TGCAGCGGTGGGCGGCAGGGGGTTAACCATGAGCAGTTCTTC. Its protein product is CSGGRQGVNHEQFF.

This clonotype was observed a few times. The rearrangement links TRBV10-2 to TRBJ2-5, with D possibly being TRBD2 (6 bases). V shed 7 bases and J shed 4 bases, with 19 bases lying between them. Germline V gene lookup returns CDR1 WSHSY and CDR2 SAAADI. The CDR3 is 15 residues long. The chain's CDR3 is CASTDGGDLRETQYF. In DNA, the CDR3 is TGCGCCAGCACAGACGGGGGAGACCTCCGAGAGACCCAGTACTTC.

This clonotype was recorded many times. This chain joins TRBV13 and TRBJ1-2; perhaps TRBD1 as D (6 bases). With 7 bases removed from V and 5 bases from J, the gap between germline ends came to 20 bases. The germline gives CDR1 PRHDT, CDR2 FYEKMQ (reference sequence). This CDR3 has 15 amino acids. Here the CDR3 DNA reads TGTGCCAGCATCACTAAGGGGGGAATACCTTATGGCTACACCTTC. Amino acids: CASITKGGIPYGYTF.

This clonotype has only a few counts. V usage is TRBV19 and J usage is TRBJ1-5, with TRBD1 matching over 8 bases. Germline V gene lookup returns CDR1 LNHDA and CDR2 SQIVND (reference sequence). V shed 9 bases, J shed 4 bases, and the junction held 11 bases outside the gene matches. The CDR3 spans 15 residues. CDR3 sequence reads: CASHLDRGNNQPQHF. The CDR3 DNA follows: TGTGCCAGCCACCTTGACAGGGGAAATAATCAGCCCCAGCATTTT.

Ten or more counts support this clonotype. The chain has TRBV7-3 and TRBJ2-3, with a weak D call TRBD1 (6 bases). The CDR3 contains 13 residues. The germline V and J ends were trimmed by 9 bases and 4 bases, with 14 bases remaining between them. Germline CDR1 SGHTA, CDR2 FQGTGA. The DNA for the CDR3 is TGTGCCAGTGGGACACACCATTCAGATACGCAGTATTTT. Translating gives CASGTHHSDTQYF. Looking up the rest from reference TRBV7-3 and TRBJ2-3 gives the full variable domain: GAGVSQTPSNKVTEKGKYVELRCDPISGHTALYWYRQSLGQGPEFLIYFQGTGAADDSGLPNDRFFAVRPEGSVSTLKIQRTERGDSAVYLCASGTHHSDTQYFGPGTRLTVL.

Many counts were recorded for this clonotype. The J gene is TRBJ2-3, the V gene TRBV12-5; D gene uncertain. Trimming shortened V by 1 base and J by 8 bases, and 7 bases separated the two germline ends. CDR1 and CDR2 from the germline V gene are LGHNT and FRNRAP. The CDR3 is 12 amino acids. In DNA form, the CDR3 reads TGTGCTAGTGGTTTGGACTACGCTACGCAGTATTTT. Translated, it gives CASGLDYATQYF.

This clonotype came up many times. The rearrangement joins TRBV10-3 to TRBJ2-7, with a possible D match to TRBD1 (5 bases). Trimming pared 7 bases from V and 5 bases from J, leaving 12 bases between. This CDR3 comprises 12 residues. Germline CDR1 reads ENHRY; CDR2 reads SYGVKD. CDR3 sequence reads: CAIKQDGDEQYF. CDR3 DNA: TGTGCCATCAAACAGGACGGAGACGAGCAGTACTTC.

This clonotype was seen many times. CDR3 DNA: TGTGCCAGCAGCCAGTCGGCTGGAGCGGGACCCTATCACAATGAGCAGTTCTTC. Its translation: CASSQSAGAGPYHNEQFF. The chain is built from TRBV4-2 and TRBJ2-1; 7 bases are shared with TRBD2. V lost 3 bases and J lost 5; bases outside the gene matches: 16. This CDR3 has 18 residues. Germline CDR1 LGHNA, CDR2 YNFKEQ.

The V call is TRBV5-1, the J call TRBJ2-2; TRBD2 matches 7 bases. The CDR3 is 14 amino acids. Germline values: CDR1 SGHRS, CDR2 YFSETQ. Trimming removed 3 bases from V and 4 bases from J; junction bases left unmatched: 3. The CDR3 protein is CASSSTSPTGELFF. The CDR3 nucleotides are TGCGCCAGCAGCTCGACTAGCCCCACCGGGGAGCTGTTTTTT. The whole variable domain, remainder taken from reference TRBV5-1 and TRBJ2-2, is KAGVTQTPRYLIKTRGQQVTLSCSPISGHRSVSWYQQTPGQGLQFLFEYFSETQRNKGNFPGRFSGRQFSNSRSEMNVSTLELGDSALYLCASSSTSPTGELFFGEGSRLTVL.

This clonotype was detected ten times or more. The chain combines TRBV29-1 with TRBJ1-3; perhaps TRBD1 as D (6 bases). The CDR3 covers 14 residues. Trimming left V 8 bases short and J 0 bases short, with 14 bases between. The V gene's germline CDR1 is SQVTM and CDR2 ANQGSEA. CDR3 sequence: CSILDSNSGNTIYF. The CDR3 DNA follows: TGCAGCATCCTGGACAGCAACTCTGGAAACACCATATATTTT.